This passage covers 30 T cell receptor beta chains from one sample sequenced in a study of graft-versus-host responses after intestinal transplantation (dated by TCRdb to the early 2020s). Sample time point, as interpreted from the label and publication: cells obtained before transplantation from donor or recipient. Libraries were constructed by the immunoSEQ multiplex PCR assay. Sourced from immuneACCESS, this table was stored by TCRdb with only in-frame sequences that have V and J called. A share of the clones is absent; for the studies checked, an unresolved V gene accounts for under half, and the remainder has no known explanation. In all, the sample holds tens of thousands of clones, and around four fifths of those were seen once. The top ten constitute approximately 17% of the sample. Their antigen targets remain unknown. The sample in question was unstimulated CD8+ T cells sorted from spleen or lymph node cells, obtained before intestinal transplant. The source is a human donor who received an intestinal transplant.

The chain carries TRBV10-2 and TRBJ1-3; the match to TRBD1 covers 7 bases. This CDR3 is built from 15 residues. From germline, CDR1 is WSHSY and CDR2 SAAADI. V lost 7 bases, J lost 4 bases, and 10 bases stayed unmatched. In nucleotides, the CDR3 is TGCGCCAGCACCGCGGACAGGCTATACGGAAACACCATATATTTT. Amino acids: CASTADRLYGNTIYF.

The CDR3 loop reads CASSLPSGTGGRWNTEAFF. The CDR3 DNA follows: TGTGCCAGCAGTCTGCCCTCCGGGACAGGGGGGAGGTGGAACACTGAAGCTTTCTTT. V is TRBV28 and J is TRBJ1-1; 11 bases map to TRBD1. The CDR3 is 19 amino acids. V shed 5 bases and J 1 base; nucleotides not matched to a gene: 15. Germline lookup yields CDR1 MDHEN and CDR2 SYDVKM.

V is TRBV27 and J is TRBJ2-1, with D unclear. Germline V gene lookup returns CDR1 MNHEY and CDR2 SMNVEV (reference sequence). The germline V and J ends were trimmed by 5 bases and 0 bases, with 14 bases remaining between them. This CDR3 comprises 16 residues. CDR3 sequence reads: CASSPLRLSSYNEQFF. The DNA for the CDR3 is TGTGCCAGCAGTCCCCTAAGGCTTAGCTCCTACAATGAGCAGTTCTTC.

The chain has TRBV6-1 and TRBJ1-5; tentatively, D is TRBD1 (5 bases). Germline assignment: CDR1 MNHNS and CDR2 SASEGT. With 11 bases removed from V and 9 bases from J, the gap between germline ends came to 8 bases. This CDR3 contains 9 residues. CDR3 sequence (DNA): TGTGCCGTCGGGGGGCCCCAGCATTTT. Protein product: CAVGGPQHF.

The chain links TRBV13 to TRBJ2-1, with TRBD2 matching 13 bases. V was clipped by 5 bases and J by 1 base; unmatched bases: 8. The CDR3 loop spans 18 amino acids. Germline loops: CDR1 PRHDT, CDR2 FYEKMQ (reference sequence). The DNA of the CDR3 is TGTGCCAGCAGCCGCGGACTAGCGGGAGACAGTTCCTACAATGAGCAGTTCTTC. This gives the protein CASSRGLAGDSSYNEQFF.

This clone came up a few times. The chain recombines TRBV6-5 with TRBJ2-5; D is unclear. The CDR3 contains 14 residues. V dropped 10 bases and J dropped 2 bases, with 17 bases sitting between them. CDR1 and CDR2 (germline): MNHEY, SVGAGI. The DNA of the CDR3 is TGTGCCACCTCTGGGTGGACGGAACAAGAGACCCAGTACTTC. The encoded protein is CATSGWTEQETQYF.

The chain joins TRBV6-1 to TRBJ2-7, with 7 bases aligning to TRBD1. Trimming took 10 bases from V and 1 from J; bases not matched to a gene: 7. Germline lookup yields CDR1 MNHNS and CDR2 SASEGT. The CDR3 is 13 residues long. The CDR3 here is CAIAGTVSYEQYF. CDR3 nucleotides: TGTGCCATTGCCGGGACAGTGTCCTACGAGCAGTACTTC.

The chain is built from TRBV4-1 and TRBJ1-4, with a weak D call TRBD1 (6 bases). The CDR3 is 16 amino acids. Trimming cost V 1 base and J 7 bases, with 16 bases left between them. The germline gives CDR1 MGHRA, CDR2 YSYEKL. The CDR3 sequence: CASSQVGTGTGEKLFF. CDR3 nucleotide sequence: TGCGCCAGCAGCCAAGTCGGCACAGGGACGGGTGAAAAACTGTTTTTT.

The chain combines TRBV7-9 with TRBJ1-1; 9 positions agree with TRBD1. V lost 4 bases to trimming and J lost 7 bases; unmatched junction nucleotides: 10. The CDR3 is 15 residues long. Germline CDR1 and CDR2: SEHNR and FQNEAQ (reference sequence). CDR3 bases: TGTGCCAGCAGCTCGGGACAGGGATTGATAGATGAAGCTTTCTTT. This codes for CASSSGQGLIDEAFF.

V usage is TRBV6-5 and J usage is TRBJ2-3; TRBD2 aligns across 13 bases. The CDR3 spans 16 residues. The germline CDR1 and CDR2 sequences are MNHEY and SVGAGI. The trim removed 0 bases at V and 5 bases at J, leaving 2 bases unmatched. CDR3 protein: CASSYSGLAGKDTQYF. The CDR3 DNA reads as TGTGCCAGCAGTTACTCGGGACTAGCGGGGAAAGATACGCAGTATTTT.

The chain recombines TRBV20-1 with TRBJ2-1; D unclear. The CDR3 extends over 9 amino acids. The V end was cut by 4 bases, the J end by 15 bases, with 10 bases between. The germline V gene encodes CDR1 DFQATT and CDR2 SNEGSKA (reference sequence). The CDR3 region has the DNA TGCAGTGCTACTATTTTTGCGTTCTTC. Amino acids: CSATIFAFF.

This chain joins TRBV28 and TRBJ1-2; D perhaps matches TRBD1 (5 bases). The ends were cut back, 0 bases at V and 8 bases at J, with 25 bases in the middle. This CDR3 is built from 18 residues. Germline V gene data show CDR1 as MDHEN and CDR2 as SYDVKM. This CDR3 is CASSLWGSQGLYLGGYTF. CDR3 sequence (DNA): TGTGCCAGCAGTTTATGGGGGTCCCAGGGACTATACCTGGGCGGCTACACCTTC.

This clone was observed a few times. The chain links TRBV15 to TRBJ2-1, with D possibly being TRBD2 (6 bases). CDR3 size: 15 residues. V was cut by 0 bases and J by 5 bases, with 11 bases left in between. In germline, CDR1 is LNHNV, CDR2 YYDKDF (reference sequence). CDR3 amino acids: CATSREGGGHNEQFF. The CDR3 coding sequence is TGTGCCACCAGCAGAGAGGGGGGAGGTCACAATGAGCAGTTCTTC.

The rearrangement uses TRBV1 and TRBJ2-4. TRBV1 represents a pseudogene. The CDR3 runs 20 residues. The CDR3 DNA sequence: TGCACCAGCAGCCAAGTCCCATCATCGGGACGTAAACTAGCCAAAAACATTCAGTACTTC. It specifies CTSSQVPSSGRKLAKNIQYF.

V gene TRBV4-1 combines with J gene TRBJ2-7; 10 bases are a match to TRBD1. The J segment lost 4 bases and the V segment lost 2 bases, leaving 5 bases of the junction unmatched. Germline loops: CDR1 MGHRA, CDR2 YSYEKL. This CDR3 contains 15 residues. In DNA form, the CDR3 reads TGCGCCAGCAGCCAATATGGGACAGGGGATTACGAGCAGTACTTC. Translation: CASSQYGTGDYEQYF.

As DNA, the CDR3 is TGCGCCAGCAGCCATCGGAGGGGGCGGAAGAACACTGAAGCTTTCTTT. Translated, it gives CASSHRRGRKNTEAFF. The V call is TRBV5-1, the J call TRBJ1-1; 7 bases are shared with TRBD1. Germline CDR1 is SGHRS and CDR2 is YFSETQ. The V and J ends lost 4 bases and 1 base, in that order; junction bases with no gene match: 10. This CDR3 contains 16 residues. Complete variable domain (other parts from reference TRBV5-1 and TRBJ1-1): KAGVTQTPRYLIKTRGQQVTLSCSPISGHRSVSWYQQTPGQGLQFLFEYFSETQRNKGNFPGRFSGRQFSNSRSEMNVSTLELGDSALYLCASSHRRGRKNTEAFFGQGTRLTVV.

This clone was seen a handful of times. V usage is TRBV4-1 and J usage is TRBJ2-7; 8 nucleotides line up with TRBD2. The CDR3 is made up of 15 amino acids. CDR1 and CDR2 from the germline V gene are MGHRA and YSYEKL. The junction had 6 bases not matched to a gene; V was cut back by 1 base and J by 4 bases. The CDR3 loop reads CASSQVDRGGYEQYF. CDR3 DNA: TGCGCCAGCAGCCAAGTAGATCGGGGGGGGTACGAGCAGTACTTC.

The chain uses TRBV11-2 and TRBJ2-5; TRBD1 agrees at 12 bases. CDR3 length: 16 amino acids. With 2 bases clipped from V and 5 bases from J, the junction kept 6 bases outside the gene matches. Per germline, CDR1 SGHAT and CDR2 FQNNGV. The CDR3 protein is CASSLLGTGGWETQYF. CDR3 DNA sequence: TGTGCCAGCAGCTTACTCGGGACAGGGGGCTGGGAGACCCAGTACTTC. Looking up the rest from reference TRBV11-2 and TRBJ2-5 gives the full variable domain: EAGVAQSPRYKIIEKRQSVAFWCNPISGHATLYWYQQILGQGPKLLIQFQNNGVVDDSQLPKDRFSAERLKGVDSTLKIQPAKLEDSAVYLCASSLLGTGGWETQYFGPGTRLLVL.

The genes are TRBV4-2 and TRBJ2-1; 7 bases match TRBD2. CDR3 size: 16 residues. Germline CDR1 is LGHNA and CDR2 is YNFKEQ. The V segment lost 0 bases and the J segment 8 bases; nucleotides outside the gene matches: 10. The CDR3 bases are TGTGCCAGCAGCCAAGAAGGCGGGAGATCGGGCGATGAGCAGTTCTTC. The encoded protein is CASSQEGGRSGDEQFF.

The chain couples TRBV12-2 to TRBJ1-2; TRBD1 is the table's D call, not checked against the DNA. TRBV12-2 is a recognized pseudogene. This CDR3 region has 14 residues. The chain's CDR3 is CARRLDLRGVDYTF. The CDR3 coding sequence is TGTGCAAGGCGCTTAGATCTCAGGGGAGTTGACTACACCTTC.

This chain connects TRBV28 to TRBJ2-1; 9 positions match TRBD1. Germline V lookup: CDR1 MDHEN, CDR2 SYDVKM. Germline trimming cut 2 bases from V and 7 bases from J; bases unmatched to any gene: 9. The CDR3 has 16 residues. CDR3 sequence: CASSLPRGTGRNEQFF. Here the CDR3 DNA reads TGTGCCAGCAGTTTACCCCGGGGGACAGGGAGGAATGAGCAGTTCTTC. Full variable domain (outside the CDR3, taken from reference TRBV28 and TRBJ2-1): DVKVTQSSRYLVKRTGEKVFLECVQDMDHENMFWYRQDPGLGLRLIYFSYDVKMKEKGDIPEGYSVSREKKERFSLILESASTNQTSMYLCASSLPRGTGRNEQFFGPGTRLTVL.

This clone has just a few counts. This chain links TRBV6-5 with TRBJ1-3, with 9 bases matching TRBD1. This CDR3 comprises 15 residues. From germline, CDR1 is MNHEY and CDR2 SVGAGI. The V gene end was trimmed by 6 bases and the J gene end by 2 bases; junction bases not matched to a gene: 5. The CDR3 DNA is TGTGCCAGCAGGTCGGGGACAGGGACTGGAAACACCATATATTTT. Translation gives CASRSGTGTGNTIYF.

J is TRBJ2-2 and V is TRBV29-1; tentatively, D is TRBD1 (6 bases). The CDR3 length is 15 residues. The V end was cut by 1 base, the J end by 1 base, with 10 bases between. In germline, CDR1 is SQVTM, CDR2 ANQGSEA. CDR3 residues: CSVEADSLNTGELFF. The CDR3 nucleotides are TGCAGCGTTGAAGCGGACAGTTTGAACACCGGGGAGCTGTTTTTT.

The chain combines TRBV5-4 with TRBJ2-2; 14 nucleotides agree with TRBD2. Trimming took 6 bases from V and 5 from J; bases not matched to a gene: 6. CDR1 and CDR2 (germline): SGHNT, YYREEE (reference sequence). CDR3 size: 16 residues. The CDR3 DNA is TGTGCCAGCACCCGACTAGCGGGAGGGCCGACCGGGGAGCTGTTTTTT. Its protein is CASTRLAGGPTGELFF.

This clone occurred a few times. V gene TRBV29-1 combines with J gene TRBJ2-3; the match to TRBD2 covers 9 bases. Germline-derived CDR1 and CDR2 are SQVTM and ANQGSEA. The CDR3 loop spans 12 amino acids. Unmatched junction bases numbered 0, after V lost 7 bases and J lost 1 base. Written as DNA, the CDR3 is TGCAGCGGGACTAGCGGCACAGATACGCAGTATTTT. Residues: CSGTSGTDTQYF.

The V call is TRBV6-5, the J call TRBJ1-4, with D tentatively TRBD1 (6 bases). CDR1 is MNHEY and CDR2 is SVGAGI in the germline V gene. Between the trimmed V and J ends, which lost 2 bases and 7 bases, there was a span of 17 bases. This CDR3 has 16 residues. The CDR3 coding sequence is TGTGCCAGCAGTTACGCCTCCGGGGGCGGTGGTGAAAAACTGTTTTTT. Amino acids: CASSYASGGGGEKLFF.

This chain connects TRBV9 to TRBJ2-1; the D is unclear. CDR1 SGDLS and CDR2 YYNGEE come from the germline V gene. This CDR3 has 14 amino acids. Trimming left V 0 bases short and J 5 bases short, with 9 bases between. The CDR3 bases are TGTGCCAGCAGCGTAGGAGGTGGGGACAATGAGCAGTTCTTC. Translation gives CASSVGGGDNEQFF.

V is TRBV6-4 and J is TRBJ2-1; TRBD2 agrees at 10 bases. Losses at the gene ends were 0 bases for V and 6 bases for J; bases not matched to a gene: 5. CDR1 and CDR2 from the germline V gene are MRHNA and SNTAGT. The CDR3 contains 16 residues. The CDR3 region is CASSDSPSGGANEQFF. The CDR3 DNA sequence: TGTGCCAGCAGTGACTCTCCCAGCGGGGGGGCCAATGAGCAGTTCTTC.

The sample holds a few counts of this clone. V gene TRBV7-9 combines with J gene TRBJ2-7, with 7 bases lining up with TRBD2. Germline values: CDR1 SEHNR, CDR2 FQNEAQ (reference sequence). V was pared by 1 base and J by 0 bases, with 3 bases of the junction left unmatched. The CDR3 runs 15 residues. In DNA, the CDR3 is TGTGCCAGCAGCTTAGATGGGGGGGACTCCTACGAGCAGTACTTC. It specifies CASSLDGGDSYEQYF.

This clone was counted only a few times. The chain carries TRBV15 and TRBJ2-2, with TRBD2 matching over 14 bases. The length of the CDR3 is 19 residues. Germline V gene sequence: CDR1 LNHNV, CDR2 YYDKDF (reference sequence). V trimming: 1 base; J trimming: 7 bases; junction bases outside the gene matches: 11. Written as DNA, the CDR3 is TGTGCCACCAGCAGAGTCCCGACTAGCGGGAGGGCCCTGGGCGGGGAGCTGTTTTTT. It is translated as CATSRVPTSGRALGGELFF.